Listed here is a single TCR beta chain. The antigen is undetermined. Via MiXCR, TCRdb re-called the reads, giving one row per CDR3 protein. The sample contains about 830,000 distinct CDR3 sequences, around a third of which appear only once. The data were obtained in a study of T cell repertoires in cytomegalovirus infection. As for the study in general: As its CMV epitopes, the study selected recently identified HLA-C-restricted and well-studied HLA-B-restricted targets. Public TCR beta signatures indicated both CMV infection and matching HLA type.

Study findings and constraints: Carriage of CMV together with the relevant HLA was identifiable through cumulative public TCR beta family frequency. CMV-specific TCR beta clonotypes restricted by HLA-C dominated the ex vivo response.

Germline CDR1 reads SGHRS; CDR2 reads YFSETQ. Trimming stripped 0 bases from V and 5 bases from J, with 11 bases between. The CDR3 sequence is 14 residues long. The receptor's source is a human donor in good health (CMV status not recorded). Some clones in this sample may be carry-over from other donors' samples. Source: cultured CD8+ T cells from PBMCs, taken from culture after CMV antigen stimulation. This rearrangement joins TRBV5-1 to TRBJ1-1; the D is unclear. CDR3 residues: CASSLAPPMTEAFF. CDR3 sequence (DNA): TGCGCCAGCAGCTTGGCGCCGCCGATGACTGAAGCTTTCTTT.